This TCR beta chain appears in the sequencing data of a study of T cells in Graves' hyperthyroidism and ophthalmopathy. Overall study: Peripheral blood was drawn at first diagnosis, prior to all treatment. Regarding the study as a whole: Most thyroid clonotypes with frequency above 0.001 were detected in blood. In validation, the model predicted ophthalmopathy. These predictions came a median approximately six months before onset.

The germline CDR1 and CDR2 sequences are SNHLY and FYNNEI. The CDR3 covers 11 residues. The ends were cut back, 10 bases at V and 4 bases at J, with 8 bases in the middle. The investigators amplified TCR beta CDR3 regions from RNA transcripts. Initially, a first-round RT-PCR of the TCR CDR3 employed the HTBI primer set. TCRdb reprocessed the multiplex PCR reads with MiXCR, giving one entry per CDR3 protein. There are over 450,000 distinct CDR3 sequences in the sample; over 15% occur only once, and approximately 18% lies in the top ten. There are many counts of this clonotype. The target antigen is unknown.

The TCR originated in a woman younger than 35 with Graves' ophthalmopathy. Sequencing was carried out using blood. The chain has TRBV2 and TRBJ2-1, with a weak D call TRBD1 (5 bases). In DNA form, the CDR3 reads TGTGCCAACACAGGTTACAATGAGCAGTTCTTC. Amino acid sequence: CANTGYNEQFF.